This T cell receptor beta chain was documented in a study of T-cell reconstitution after alpha-beta-depleted transplantation in children. The CDR3 has 11 amino acids. Trimming took off 7 bases at V and 5 bases at J, with 6 bases between the two ends. Germline CDR1 reads MGHDK; CDR2 reads SYGVNS. The library targeted TCRbeta and was prepared with unique molecular identifiers. Each CDR3 protein is one row after TCRdb ran MiXCR on the PCR reads. The table lists roughly 500,000 distinct CDR3 sequences, 30% to 35% of them singletons, with roughly 2.5% in the top ten. The sample consisted of PBMCs from the stem cell graft donor, taken from the stem cell graft. This TCR was sampled from a human donor who donated a stem cell graft to a child with aplastic anemia. The chain combines TRBV25-1 with TRBJ2-1, with D hard to call. The CDR3 DNA reads TGTGCCAGCACCGAGAACAATGAGCAGTTCTTC. It translates to CASTENNEQFF.